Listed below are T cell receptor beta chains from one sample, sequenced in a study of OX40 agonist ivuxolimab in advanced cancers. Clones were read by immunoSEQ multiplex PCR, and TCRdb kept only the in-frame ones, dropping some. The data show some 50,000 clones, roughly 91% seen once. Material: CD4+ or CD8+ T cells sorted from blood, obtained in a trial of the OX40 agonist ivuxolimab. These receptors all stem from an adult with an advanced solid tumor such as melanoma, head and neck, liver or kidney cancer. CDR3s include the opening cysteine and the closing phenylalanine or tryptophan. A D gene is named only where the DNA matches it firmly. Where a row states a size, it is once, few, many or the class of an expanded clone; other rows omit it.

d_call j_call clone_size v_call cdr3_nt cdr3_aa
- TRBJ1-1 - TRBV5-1 TGCGCCAGCAGCTCAGAACGTAGGGACACTGAAGCTTTCTTT CASSSERRDTEAFF
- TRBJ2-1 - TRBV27 TGTGCCAGCAGTTTATTTAATGAGCAGTTCTTC CASSLFNEQFF
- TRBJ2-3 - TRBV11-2 TGTGCCAGCAGCCCAACCCCGGATACGCAGTATTTT CASSPTPDTQYF
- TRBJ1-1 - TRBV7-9 TGTGCCAGCAGCCCAGTGGGTGGCCTGGCTTTCTTT CASSPVGGLAFF
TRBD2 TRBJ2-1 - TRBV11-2 TGTGCCAGCAGCTTAGCGGGACTAGCGGGGGGCTCCTCCTACAATGAGCAGTTCTTC CASSLAGLAGGSSYNEQFF
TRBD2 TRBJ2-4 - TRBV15 TGTGCCACCAGCAGAGATCGGGGGGACCCTCAGTACTTC CATSRDRGDPQYF
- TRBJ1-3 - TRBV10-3 TGTGCCATCAGGACGGACACAGGAAACACCATATATTTT CAIRTDTGNTIYF
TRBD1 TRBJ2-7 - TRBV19 TGTGCCAGTAGTATGGGGACAGGGGCCCTCCACGAGCAGTACTTC CASSMGTGALHEQYF
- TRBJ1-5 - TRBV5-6 TGTGCCAGCAGCTTGGGGTCAGGGGAGGGTCAGCCCCAGCATTTT CASSLGSGEGQPQHF
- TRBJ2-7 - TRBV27 TGTGCCAGCAGTGGAACGCCGACAGACGAGCAGTACTTC CASSGTPTDEQYF
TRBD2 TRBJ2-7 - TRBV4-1 TGCGCCAGCAGCCTCTACCTACTAGCGGGAGCCTACGAGCAGTACTTC CASSLYLLAGAYEQYF
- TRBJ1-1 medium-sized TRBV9 TGTGCCAGCAGCGCTCGGACGGACATGAACACTGAAGCTTTCTTT CASSARTDMNTEAFF
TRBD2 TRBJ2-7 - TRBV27 TGTGCCAGCAGTTCGGGGACTAGCGGGAGAGGGGGGCAGTACTTC CASSSGTSGRGGQYF
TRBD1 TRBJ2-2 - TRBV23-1 TGCGCCAGCGGGGACAGGGGGCGCAAGGGTTTCACCGGGGAGCTGTTTTTT CASGDRGRKGFTGELFF
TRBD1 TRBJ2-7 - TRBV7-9 TGTGCCAGCAGCGACAGGGATTACGAGCAGTACTTC CASSDRDYEQYF
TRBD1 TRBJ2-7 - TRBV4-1 TGCGCCAGCAGCCAAGATCCTGGACAGGGGGCCTACGAGCAGTACTTC CASSQDPGQGAYEQYF
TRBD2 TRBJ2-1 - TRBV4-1 TGCGCCAGCAGCTGGACTAGCGGGGGCCTTAATGAGCAGTTCTTC CASSWTSGGLNEQFF
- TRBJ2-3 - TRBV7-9 TGTGCCAGCAGCTTAATGACAGAACTTAGCACAGATACGCAGTATTTT CASSLMTELSTDTQYF
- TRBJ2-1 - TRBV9 TGTGCCAGCAGCACAAGAGGGTTTGGCGGCAATGAGCAGTTCTTC CASSTRGFGGNEQFF
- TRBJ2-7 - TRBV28 TGTGCCAGCAGTTTGGAGGCGTCAGGGCGGTCCTACGAGCAGTACTTC CASSLEASGRSYEQYF